This TCR beta chain was sequenced for a study of blood T cell repertoires in COVID-19. About the research overall: Samples representing acute and convalescent COVID-19 were sourced from the United States, Italy and Spain. Nucleic acid was either cDNA or gDNA, and it came from T cells, B-cell-depleted T cells, or PBMCs.

Original processing notes: Estimated nucleated cell counts came from reference gene primer amplification. The assay was immunoSEQ multiplex PCR, and TCRdb's table has in-frame clones only and misses some. The V and J calls and clone size were taken over from that table, and D and trimming were inferred from the DNA. The table includes more than 150,000 clones, roughly nine tenths detected once. This CDR3 spans 16 amino acids. Per the germline V gene, CDR1 is LNHDA and CDR2 is SQIVND (reference sequence). V dropped 3 bases and J dropped 3; count of bases not matched to a gene: 10. The sample consisted of peripheral blood. This sequence was found in a man aged 70 or older with active or convalescent COVID-19. The chain uses TRBV19 and TRBJ2-7, with TRBD1 matching 8 bases. CDR3 sequence (DNA): TGTGCCAGTAGTATGCCCGACGGACAGGGTTTCTACGAGCAGTACTTC. Residues: CASSMPDGQGFYEQYF.